This T cell receptor beta chain was recovered during a study of shared T cell receptors in the human thymus. Measured with immunoSEQ multiplex PCR; TCRdb has only the in-frame clones, and not every one. Here the sample spans 720,000 or so clones, 70% to 90% being singletons. These same records also appear under a second study, on human thymus T cells. As reported in that work: Thymic resections from corrective heart surgery supplied the tissue. Thymic and blood repertoires showed apparently biased V and J gene usage.

Sample: thymocytes. This TCR was recovered from a girl in the first two years of life with a congenital heart defect.

The CDR3 here is CASSIDLADHNEQFF. CDR3 in DNA: TGTGCCAGTAGTATCGATCTAGCGGACCACAATGAGCAGTTCTTC. This rearrangement joins TRBV19 to TRBJ2-1; TRBD2 matches 7 bases. Trimming cost V 3 bases and J 5 bases; bases outside gene matches: 7. Germline-derived CDR1 and CDR2 are LNHDA and SQIVND (reference sequence). The CDR3 spans 15 residues.